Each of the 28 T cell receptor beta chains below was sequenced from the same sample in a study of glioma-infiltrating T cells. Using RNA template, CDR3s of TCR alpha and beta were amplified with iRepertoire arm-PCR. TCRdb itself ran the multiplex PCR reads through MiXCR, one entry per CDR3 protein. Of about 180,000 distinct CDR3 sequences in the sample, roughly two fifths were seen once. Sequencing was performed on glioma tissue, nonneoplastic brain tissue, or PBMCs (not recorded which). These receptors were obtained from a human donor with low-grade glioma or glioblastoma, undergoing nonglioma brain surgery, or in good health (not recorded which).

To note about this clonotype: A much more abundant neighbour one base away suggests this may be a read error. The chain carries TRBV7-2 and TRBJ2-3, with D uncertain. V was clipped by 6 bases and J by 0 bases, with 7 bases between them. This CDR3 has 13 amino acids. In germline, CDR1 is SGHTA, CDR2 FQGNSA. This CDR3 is CASRQDSTDTQYF. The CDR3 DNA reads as TGTGCCAGCAGACAAGACAGCACAGATACGCAGTATTTT. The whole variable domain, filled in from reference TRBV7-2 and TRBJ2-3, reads GAGVSQSPSNKVTEKGKDVELRCDPISGHTALYWYRQSLGQGLEFLIYFQGNSAPDKSGLPSDRFSAERTGGSVSTLTIQRTQQEDSAVYLCASRQDSTDTQYFGPGTRLTVL.

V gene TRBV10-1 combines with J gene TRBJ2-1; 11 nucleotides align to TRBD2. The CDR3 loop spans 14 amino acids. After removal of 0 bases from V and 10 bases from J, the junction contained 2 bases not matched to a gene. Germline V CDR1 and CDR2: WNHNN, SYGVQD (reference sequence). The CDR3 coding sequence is TGCGCCAGCAGTGAGTCGTTAGCGGGAGGGGAGCAGTTCTTC. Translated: CASSESLAGGEQFF.

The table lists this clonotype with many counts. In DNA, the CDR3 is TGTGCCAGCAGCTTAGTAGTGAACACTGAAGCTTTCTTT. Translation: CASSLVVNTEAFF. The V and J genes are TRBV7-2 and TRBJ1-1, with D unresolved. This CDR3 has 13 residues. The V gene's germline CDR1 is SGHTA and CDR2 FQGNSA. Trimming removed 1 base at V and 0 bases at J, with 3 bases between.

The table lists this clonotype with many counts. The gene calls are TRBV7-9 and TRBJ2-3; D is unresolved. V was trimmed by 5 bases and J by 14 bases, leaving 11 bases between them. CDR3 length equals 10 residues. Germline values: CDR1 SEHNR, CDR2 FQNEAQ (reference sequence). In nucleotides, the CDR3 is TGTGCCAGCAGCAACTCGGACCTGTATTTT. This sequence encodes CASSNSDLYF.

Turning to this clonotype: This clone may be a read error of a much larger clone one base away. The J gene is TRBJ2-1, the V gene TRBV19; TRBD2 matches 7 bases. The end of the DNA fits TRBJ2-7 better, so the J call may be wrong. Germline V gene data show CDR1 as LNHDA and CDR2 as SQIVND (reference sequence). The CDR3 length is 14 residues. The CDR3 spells CATSSASGAYEQYF. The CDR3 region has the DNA TGTGCCACTAGTTCTGCTAGCGGAGCCTACGAGCAGTACTTC.

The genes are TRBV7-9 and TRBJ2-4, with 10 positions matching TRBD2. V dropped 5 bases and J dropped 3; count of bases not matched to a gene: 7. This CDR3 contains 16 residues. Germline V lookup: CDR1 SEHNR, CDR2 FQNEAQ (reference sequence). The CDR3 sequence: CASSPRTSGDKNIQYF. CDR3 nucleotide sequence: TGTGCCAGCAGCCCCAGGACTAGCGGAGACAAAAACATTCAGTACTTC.

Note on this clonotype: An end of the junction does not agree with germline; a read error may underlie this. The CDR3 DNA is TGTGTCAGCAGTCGAGCTAGCGGTTCTAGCACAGATACGCAGTATTTT. This sequence encodes CVSSRASGSSTDTQYF. V usage is TRBV28 and J usage is TRBJ2-3; 7 nucleotides agree with TRBD2. CDR1 is MDHEN and CDR2 is SYDVKM in the germline V gene. This CDR3 is built from 16 residues.

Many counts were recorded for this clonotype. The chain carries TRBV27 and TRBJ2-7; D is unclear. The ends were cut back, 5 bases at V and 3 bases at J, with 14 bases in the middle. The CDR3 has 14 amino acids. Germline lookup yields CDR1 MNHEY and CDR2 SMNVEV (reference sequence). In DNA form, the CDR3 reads TGTGCCAGCAGTCCTCAGAGAAGGAACTACGAGCAGTACTTC. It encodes CASSPQRRNYEQYF.

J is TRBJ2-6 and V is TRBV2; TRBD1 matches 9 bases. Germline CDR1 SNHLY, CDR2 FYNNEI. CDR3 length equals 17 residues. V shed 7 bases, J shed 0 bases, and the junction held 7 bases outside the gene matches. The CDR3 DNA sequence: TGTGCCAGCACCCGGACAGGGGACCCCTCTGGGGCCAACGTCCTGACTTTC. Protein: CASTRTGDPSGANVLTF. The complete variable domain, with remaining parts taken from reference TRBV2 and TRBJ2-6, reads EPEVTQTPSHQVTQMGQEVILRCVPISNHLYFYWYRQILGQKVEFLVSFYNNEISEKSEIFDDQFSVERPDGSNFTLKIRSTKLEDSAMYFCASTRTGDPSGANVLTFGAGSRLTVL.

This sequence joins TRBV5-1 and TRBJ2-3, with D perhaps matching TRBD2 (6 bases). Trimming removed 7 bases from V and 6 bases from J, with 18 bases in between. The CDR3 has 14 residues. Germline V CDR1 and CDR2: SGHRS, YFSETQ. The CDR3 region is CASSLGTPSDTQYF. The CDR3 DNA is TGCGCCAGCTCCCTCGGGACTCCCTCCGATACGCAGTATTTT.

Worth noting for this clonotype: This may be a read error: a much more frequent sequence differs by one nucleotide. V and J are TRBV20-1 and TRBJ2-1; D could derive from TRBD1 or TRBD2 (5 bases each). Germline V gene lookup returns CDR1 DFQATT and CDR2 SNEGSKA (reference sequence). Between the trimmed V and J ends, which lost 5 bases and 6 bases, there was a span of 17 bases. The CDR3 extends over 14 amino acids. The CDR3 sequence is CSAYDGASLNEQFF. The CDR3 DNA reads TGCAGTGCTTACGACGGGGCTAGTCTCAATGAGCAGTTCTTC.

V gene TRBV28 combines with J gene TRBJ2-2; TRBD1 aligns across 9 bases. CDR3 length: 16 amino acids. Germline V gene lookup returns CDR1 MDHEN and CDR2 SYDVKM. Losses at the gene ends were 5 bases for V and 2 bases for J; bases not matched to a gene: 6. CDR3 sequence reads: CASSPGGQGNTGELFF. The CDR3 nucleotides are TGTGCCAGCAGTCCCGGGGGACAGGGAAACACCGGGGAGCTGTTTTTT.

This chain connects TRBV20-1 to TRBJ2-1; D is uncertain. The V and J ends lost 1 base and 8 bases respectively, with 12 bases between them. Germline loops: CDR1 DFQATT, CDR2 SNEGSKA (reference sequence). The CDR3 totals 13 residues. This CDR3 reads CSARAAQSYEQFF. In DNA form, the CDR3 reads TGCAGTGCTAGAGCTGCACAGTCCTATGAGCAGTTCTTC.

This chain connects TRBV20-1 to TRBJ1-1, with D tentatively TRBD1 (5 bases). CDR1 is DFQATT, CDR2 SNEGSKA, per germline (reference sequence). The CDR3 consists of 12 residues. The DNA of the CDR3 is TGCAGCGGCCAGACAGTGAACACTGAAGCTTTCTTT. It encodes CSGQTVNTEAFF.

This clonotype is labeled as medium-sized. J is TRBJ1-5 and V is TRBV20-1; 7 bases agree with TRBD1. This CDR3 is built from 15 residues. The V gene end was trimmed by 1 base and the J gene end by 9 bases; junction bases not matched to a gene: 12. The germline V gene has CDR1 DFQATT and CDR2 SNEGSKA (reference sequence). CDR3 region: CSARALGQSQGPQHF. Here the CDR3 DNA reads TGCAGTGCTAGAGCCCTGGGACAGTCCCAAGGGCCCCAGCATTTT.

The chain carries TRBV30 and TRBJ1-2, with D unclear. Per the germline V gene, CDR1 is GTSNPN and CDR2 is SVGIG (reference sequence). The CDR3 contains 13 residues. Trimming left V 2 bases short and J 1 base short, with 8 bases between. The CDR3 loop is CAWSLGSNYGYTF. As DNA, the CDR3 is TGTGCCTGGAGTCTGGGGAGTAACTATGGCTACACCTTC. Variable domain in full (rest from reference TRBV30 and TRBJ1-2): SQTIHQWPATLVQPVGSPLSLECTVEGTSNPNLYWYRQAAGRGLQLLFYSVGIGQISSEVPQNLSASRPQDRQFILSSKKLLLSDSGFYLCAWSLGSNYGYTFGSGTRLTVV.

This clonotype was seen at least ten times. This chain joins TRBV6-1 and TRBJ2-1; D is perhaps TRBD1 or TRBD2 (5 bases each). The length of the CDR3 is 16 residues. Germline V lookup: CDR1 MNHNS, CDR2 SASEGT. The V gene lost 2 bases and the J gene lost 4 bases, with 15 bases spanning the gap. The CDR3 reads CASSELPPGLYNEQFF. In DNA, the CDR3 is TGTGCCAGCAGTGAATTGCCCCCGGGGCTATACAATGAGCAGTTCTTC.

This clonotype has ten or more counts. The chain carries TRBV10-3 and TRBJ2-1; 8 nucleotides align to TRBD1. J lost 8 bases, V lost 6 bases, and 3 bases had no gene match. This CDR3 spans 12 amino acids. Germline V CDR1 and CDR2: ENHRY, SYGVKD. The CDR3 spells CAISETGDEQFF. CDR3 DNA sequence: TGTGCCATCAGCGAGACAGGGGATGAGCAGTTCTTC.

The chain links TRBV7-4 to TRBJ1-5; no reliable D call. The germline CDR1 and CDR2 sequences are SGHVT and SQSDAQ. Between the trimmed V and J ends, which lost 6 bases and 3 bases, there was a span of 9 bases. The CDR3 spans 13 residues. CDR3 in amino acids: CASRNTINQPQHF. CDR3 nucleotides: TGTGCCAGCAGGAACACAATCAATCAGCCCCAGCATTTT.

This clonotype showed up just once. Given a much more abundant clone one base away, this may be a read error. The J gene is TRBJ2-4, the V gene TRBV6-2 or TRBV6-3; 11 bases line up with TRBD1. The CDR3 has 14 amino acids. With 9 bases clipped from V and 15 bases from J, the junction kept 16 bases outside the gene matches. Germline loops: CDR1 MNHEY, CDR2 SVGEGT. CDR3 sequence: CARSLGQGARGLYF. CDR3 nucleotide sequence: TGTGCCAGAAGTCTAGGACAGGGGGCCCGGGGGCTGTACTTC.

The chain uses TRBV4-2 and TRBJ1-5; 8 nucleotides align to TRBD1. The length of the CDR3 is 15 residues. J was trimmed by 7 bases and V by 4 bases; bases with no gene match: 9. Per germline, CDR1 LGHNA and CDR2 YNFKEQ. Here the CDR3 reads CASSRDAGGSQPQHF. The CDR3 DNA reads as TGTGCCAGCAGCCGAGACGCAGGGGGCAGCCAGCCCCAGCATTTT.

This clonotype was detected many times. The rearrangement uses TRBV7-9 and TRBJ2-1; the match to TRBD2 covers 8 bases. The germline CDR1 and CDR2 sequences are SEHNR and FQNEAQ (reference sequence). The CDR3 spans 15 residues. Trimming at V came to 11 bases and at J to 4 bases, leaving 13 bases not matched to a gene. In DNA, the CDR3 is TGTGCCGTTCACTTTCAGCGGGAGACTTACAATGAGCAGTTCTTC. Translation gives CAVHFQRETYNEQFF.

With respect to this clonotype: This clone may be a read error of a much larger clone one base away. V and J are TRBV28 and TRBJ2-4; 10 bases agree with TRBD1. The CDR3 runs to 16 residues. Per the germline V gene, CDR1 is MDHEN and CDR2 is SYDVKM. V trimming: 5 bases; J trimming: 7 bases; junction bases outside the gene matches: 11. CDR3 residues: CASSASDRGRRNIQYF. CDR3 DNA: TGTGCCAGCAGTGCTTCTGACAGGGGGCGTAGGAACATTCAGTACTTC.

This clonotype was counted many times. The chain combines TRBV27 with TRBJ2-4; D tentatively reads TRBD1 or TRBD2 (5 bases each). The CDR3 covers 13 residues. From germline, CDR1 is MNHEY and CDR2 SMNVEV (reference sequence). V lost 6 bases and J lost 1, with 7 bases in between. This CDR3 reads CASRGVAKNIQYF. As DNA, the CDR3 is TGTGCCAGCAGGGGGGTGGCCAAAAACATTCAGTACTTC.

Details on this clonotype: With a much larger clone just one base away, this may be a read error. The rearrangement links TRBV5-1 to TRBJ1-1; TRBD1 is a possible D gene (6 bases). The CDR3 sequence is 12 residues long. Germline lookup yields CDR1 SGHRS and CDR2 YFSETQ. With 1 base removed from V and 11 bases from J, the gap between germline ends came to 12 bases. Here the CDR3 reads CASSLQGTCAFF. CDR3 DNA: TGCGCCAGCAGCTTGCAGGGGACATGCGCTTTCTTT.

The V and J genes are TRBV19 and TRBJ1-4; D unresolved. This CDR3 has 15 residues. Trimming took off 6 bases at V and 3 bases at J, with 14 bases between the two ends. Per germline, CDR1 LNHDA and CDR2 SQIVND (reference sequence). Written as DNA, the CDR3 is TGTGCCAGTAGCCATGGAGAACTCCCTAATGAAAAACTGTTTTTT. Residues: CASSHGELPNEKLFF.

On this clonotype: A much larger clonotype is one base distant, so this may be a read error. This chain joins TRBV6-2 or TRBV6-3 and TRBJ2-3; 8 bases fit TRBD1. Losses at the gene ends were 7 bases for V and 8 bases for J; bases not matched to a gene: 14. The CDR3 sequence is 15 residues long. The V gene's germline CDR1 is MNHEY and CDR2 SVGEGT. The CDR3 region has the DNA TGTGCCAGCAACTCACAGGGGGTCAAGACGGGTACGCAGTATTTT. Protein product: CASNSQGVKTGTQYF.

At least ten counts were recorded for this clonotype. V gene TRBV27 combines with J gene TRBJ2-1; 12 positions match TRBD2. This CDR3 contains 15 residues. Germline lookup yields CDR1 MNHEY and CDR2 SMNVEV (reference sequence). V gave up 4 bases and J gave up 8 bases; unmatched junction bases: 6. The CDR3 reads CASSSMTSGSHEQFF. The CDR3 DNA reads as TGTGCCAGCAGTTCCATGACTAGCGGGAGCCATGAGCAGTTCTTC.